Following are 2 T cell receptor beta chains from one sample sequenced in a study of T cells in Graves' hyperthyroidism and ophthalmopathy. RNA transcripts were the template for amplifying TCR beta CDR3 regions. HTBI primers drove first-round RT-PCR of the TCR CDR3. TCRdb called the multiplex PCR reads again in MiXCR, with one record for every CDR3 protein. Among some 740,000 distinct CDR3 sequences listed, around 15% were seen once. Sequencing input: blood. The receptors shown here come from a woman aged 18-29 years with Graves' hyperthyroidism.

This clonotype was observed a handful of times. The genes are TRBV5-1 and TRBJ2-1; the D gene is possibly TRBD2 (6 bases). Trimming left V 6 bases short and J 14 bases short, with 15 bases between. Germline V gene sequence: CDR1 SGHRS, CDR2 YFSETQ. The CDR3 is 11 residues long. In DNA form, the CDR3 reads TGCGCCAGCAAGGCCGGGACTCTTGAGTTCTTC. The encoded protein is CASKAGTLEFF.

The chain uses TRBV19 and TRBJ2-7; D possibly uses TRBD1 or TRBD2 (6 bases each). The CDR3 is 15 amino acids. Trimming cost V 4 bases and J 3 bases, with 16 bases left between them. The germline V gene encodes CDR1 LNHDA and CDR2 SQIVND (reference sequence). This CDR3 is CASSSRGPASYEQYF. Here the CDR3 DNA reads TGTGCCAGTAGTAGCCGGGGGCCTGCTAGCTACGAGCAGTACTTC.